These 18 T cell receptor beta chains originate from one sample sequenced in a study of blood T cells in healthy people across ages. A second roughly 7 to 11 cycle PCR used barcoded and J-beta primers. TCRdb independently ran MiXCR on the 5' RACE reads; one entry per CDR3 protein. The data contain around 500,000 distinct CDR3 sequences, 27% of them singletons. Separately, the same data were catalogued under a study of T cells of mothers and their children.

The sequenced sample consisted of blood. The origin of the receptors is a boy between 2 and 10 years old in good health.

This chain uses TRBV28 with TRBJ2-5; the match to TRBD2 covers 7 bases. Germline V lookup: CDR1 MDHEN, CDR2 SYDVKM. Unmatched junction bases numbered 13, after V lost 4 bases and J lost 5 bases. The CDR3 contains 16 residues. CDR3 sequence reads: CASSSLRTSGRETQYF. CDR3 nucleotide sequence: TGTGCCAGCAGTTCCCTTCGGACTAGTGGGAGGGAGACCCAGTACTTC. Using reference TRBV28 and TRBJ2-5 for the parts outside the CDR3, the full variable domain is DVKVTQSSRYLVKRTGEKVFLECVQDMDHENMFWYRQDPGLGLRLIYFSYDVKMKEKGDIPEGYSVSREKKERFSLILESASTNQTSMYLCASSSLRTSGRETQYFGPGTRLLVL.

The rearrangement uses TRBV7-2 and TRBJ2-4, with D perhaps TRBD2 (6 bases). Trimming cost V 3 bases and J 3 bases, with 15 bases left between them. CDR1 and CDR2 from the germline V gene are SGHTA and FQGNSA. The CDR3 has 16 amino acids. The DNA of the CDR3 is TGTGCCAGCAGCTTGGCCGGAGGGTGGGTCAAAAACATTCAGTACTTC. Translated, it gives CASSLAGGWVKNIQYF.

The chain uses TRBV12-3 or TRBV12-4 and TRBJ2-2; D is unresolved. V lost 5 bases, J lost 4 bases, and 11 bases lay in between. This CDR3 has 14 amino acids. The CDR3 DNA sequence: TGTGCCAGCAGTACCAGAGTTGCCACCGGGGAGCTGTTTTTT. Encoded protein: CASSTRVATGELFF.

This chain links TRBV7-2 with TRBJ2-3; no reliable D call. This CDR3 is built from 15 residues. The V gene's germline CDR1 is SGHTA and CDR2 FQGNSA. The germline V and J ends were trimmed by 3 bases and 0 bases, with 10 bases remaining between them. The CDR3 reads CASSFQLYSTDTQYF. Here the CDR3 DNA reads TGTGCCAGCAGCTTCCAGCTTTATAGCACAGATACGCAGTATTTT.

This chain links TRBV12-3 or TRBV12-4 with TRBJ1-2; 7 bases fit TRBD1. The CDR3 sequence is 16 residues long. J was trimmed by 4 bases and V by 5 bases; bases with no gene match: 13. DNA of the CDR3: TGTGCCAGCAGTCCCACACCAACAGGGGCGACCTATGGCTACACCTTC. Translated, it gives CASSPTPTGATYGYTF.

The CDR3 region is CATSREIAQETQYF. In nucleotides, the CDR3 is TGTGCCACCAGCAGAGAGATAGCTCAAGAGACCCAGTACTTC. The chain uses TRBV15 and TRBJ2-5, with unresolved D. The CDR3 is made up of 14 amino acids. The germline V gene encodes CDR1 LNHNV and CDR2 YYDKDF (reference sequence). The V end lost 0 bases, the J end lost 2 bases, and 7 bases lay between the germline ends.

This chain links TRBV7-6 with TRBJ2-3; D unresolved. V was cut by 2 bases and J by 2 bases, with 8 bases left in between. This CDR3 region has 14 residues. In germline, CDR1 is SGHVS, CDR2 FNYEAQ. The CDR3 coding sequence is TGTGCCAGCAGCTTATTTTCCTCCACAGATACGCAGTATTTT. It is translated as CASSLFSSTDTQYF.

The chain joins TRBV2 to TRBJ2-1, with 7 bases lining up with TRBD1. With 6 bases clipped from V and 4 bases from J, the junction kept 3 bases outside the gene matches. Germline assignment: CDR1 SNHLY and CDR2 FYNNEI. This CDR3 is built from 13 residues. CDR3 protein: CASSTGAYNEQFF. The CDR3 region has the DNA TGTGCCAGCAGCACAGGGGCTTACAATGAGCAGTTCTTC.

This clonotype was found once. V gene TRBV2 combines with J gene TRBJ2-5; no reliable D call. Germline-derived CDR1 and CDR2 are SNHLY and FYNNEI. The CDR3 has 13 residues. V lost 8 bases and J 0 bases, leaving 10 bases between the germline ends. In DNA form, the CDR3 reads TGTGCCAGCGCCCTACCGTACCAAGAGACCCAGTACTTC. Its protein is CASALPYQETQYF.

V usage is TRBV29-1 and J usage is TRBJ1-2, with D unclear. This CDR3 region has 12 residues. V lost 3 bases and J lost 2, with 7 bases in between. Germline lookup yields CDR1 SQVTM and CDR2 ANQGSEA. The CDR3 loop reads CSVDDPNYGYTF. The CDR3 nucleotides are TGCAGCGTTGACGACCCCAACTATGGCTACACCTTC.

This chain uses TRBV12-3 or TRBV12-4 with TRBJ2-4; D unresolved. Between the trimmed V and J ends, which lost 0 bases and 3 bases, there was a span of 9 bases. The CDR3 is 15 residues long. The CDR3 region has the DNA TGTGCCAGCAGTTTAGCCCGACAAATCAAAAACATTCAGTACTTC. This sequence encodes CASSLARQIKNIQYF.

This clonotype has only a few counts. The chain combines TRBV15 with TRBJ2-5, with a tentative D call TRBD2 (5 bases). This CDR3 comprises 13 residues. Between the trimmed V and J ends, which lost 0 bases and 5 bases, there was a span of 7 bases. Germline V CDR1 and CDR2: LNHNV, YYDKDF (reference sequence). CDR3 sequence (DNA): TGTGCCACCAGCAGAGAAAGAGGGGAGACCCAGTACTTC. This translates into CATSRERGETQYF.

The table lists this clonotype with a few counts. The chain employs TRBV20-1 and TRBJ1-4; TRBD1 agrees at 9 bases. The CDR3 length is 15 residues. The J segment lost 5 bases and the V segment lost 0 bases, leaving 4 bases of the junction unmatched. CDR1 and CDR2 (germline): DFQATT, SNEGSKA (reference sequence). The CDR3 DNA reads TGCAGTGCTAGAGATGGCGGGACAGGGAATGAAAAACTGTTTTTT. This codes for CSARDGGTGNEKLFF.

CDR3 sequence reads: CSARAPDGTYEQYF. The CDR3 bases are TGCAGTGCTAGAGCCCCGGACGGGACCTACGAGCAGTACTTC. This chain connects TRBV20-1 to TRBJ2-7; maybe TRBD2 (5 bases). This CDR3 spans 14 amino acids. The V gene lost 1 base and the J gene lost 2 bases, with 12 bases spanning the gap. Looked up from germline, CDR1 is DFQATT and CDR2 is SNEGSKA (reference sequence).

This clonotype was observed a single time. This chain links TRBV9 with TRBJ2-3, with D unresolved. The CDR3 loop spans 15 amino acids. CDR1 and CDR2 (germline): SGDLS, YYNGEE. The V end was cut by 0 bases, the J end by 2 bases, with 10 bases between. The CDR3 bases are TGTGCCAGCAGCGTAGATCCTTGGTCCACAGATACGCAGTATTTT. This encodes CASSVDPWSTDTQYF.

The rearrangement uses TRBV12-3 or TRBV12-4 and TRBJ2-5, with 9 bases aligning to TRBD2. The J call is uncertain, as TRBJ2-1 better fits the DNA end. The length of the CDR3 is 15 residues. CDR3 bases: TGTGCCAGCAGTCTGAGCGGGAGGCGCCTTTTTGAGCAGTTCTTC. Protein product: CASSLSGRRLFEQFF.

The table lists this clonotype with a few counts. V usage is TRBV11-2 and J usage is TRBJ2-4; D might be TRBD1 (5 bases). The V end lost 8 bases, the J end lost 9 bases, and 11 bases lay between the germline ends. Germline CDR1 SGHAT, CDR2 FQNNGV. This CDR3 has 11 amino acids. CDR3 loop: CASFQGGIQYF. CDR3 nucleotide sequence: TGTGCCAGCTTTCAGGGTGGCATTCAGTACTTC.

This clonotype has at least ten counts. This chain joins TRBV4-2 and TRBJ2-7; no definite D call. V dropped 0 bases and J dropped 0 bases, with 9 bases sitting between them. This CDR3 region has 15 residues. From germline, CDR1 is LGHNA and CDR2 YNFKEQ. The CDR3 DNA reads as TGTGCCAGCAGCCAAGATCTGGAAAGCTCCTACGAGCAGTACTTC. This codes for CASSQDLESSYEQYF.